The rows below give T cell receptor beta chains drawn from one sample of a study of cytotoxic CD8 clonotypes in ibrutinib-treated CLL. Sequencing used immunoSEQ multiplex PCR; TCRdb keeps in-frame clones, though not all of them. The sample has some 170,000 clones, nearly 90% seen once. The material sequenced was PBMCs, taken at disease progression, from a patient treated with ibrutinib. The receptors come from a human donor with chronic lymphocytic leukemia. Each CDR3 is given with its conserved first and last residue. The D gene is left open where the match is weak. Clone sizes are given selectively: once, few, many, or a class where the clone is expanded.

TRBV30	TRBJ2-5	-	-	TGTGCCTGGACCCAAATAGGGGGAGGGGACCAAGAGACCCAGTACTTC	CAWTQIGGGDQETQYF
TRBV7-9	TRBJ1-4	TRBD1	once	TGTGCCAGCAGCTTCGGACAGGATAATGAAAAACTGTTTTTT	CASSFGQDNEKLFF
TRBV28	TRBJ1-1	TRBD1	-	TGTGCCAGCAGGGAGATTACAGGGGGCGGAACTGAAGCTTTCTTT	CASREITGGGTEAFF
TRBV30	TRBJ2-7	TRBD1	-	TGTGCCTGGAGTTTTGGACAGGGCCGAGAGCAGTACTTC	CAWSFGQGREQYF
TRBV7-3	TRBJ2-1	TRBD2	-	TGTGCCAGCTCCGCTAGCGGAATGAACAATGAGCAGTTCTTC	CASSASGMNNEQFF
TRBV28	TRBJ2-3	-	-	TGTGCCAGCAGAATCGGGAGTAATCCAGATACGCAGTATTTT	CASRIGSNPDTQYF
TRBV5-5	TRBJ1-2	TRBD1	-	TGTGCCAGCAGCTTGGAGGACAGGGGACATGGCTACACCTTC	CASSLEDRGHGYTF
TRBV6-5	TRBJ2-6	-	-	TGTGCCAGCAGAGGGGGAGCAGGGGCCAACGTCCTGACTTTC	CASRGGAGANVLTF
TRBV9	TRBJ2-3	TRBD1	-	TGTGCCAGCAGCGTGACCCGACAGGGTGGAGATACGCAGTATTTT	CASSVTRQGGDTQYF
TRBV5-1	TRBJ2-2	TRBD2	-	TGCGCCAGCAGCTTCACTAGCGGGAGGGCCGGGACCGGGGAGCTGTTTTTT	CASSFTSGRAGTGELFF
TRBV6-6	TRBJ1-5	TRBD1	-	TGTGCCAGCAGAAGAGGGGACAGGGGAGATGGTCAGCCCCAGCATTTT	CASRRGDRGDGQPQHF
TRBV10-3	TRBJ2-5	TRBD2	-	TGTGCCATCGGGGGGACTAGCGGAAAAGAGACCCAGTACTTC	CAIGGTSGKETQYF
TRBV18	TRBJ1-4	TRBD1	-	TGTGCCAGCTCACCACGTCTTCCGGACAGGGGGGCGACTAATGAAAAACTGTTTTTT	CASSPRLPDRGATNEKLFF
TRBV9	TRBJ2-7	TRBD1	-	TGTGCCAGCAGCAGACAGGGGAACTACGAGCAGTACTTC	CASSRQGNYEQYF
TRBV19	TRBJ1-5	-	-	TGTGCCAGTAGTATCGGTTTCAATCAGCCCCAGCATTTT	CASSIGFNQPQHF
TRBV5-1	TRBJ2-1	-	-	TGCGCCAGCAGCTTGTTAGTAATTTCCCATCTGGATGAGCAGTTCTTC	CASSLLVISHLDEQFF
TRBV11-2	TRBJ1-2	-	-	TGTGCCAGCAGCTCCCTAGGCGGGGGAAACTATGGCTACACCTTC	CASSSLGGGNYGYTF
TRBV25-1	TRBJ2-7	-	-	TGTGCCAGCAGTGGAACAGGGCTGGTATGGGAGCAGTACTTC	CASSGTGLVWEQYF
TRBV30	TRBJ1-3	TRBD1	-	TGTGCCTGTCCTGACAGGGCCTCTGGAAACACCATATATTTT	CACPDRASGNTIYF
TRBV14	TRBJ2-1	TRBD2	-	TGTGCCAGCAGCCAATCTTTTTGGGACTACGTTTACAATGAGCAGTTCTTC	CASSQSFWDYVYNEQFF
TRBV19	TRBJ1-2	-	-	TGTGCCACCACTGGAGGAACTATAGGAGGGGGGCTTAACTATGGCTACACCTTC	CATTGGTIGGGLNYGYTF
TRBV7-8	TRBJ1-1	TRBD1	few	TGTGCCAGCAGCTTAGTAGGAGGGACAGCCTTTGAAGCTTTCTTT	CASSLVGGTAFEAFF